Shown below are 10 T cell receptor beta chains from a single sample sequenced in a study of blood T cell repertoires in COVID-19. This table comes from immunoSEQ multiplex PCR, and its TCRdb copy is limited to in-frame clones, with some not included. The top ten clones hold around 4.4% of a sample with roughly 250,000 clones, roughly four fifths of them seen once. Input material: peripheral blood. The receptor set was obtained from a man in his fifties or sixties with active or convalescent COVID-19.

This chain uses TRBV5-6 with TRBJ2-1; tentative D call: TRBD1 (5 bases). Looked up from germline, CDR1 is SGHDT and CDR2 is YYEEEE. The CDR3 has 13 residues. The V gene lost 2 bases and the J gene lost 5 bases, with 8 bases spanning the gap. CDR3 region: CASSFPGHNEQFF. DNA of the CDR3: TGTGCCAGCAGCTTTCCAGGGCACAATGAGCAGTTCTTC.

The rearrangement joins TRBV6-6 to TRBJ1-1, with 10 bases aligning to TRBD1. The V and J ends lost 6 bases and 0 bases, in that order; junction bases with no gene match: 7. The CDR3 totals 16 residues. Germline V gene lookup returns CDR1 MNHNY and CDR2 SVGAGI (reference sequence). CDR3 nucleotides: TGTGCCAGCAGCCGGGACAGGGGAGGGATGAACACTGAAGCTTTCTTT. It encodes CASSRDRGGMNTEAFF.

The rearrangement uses TRBV6-2 or TRBV6-3 and TRBJ2-3; 8 nucleotides match TRBD2. Germline CDR1 reads MNHEY; CDR2 reads SVGEGT. J lost 5 bases, V lost 6 bases, and 13 bases had no gene match. This CDR3 has 16 amino acids. CDR3 residues: CASSFPPRGGGDTQYF. The CDR3, as DNA: TGTGCCAGCAGCTTCCCCCCCCGGGGGGGTGGAGATACGCAGTATTTT.

V usage is TRBV4-2 and J usage is TRBJ2-3, with 9 bases aligning to TRBD2. This CDR3 comprises 16 residues. Losses at the gene ends were 2 bases for V and 6 bases for J; bases not matched to a gene: 9. Germline-derived CDR1 and CDR2 are LGHNA and YNFKEQ. The CDR3 region is CASSQLPVTSGDTQYF. DNA of the CDR3: TGTGCCAGCAGCCAACTCCCGGTGACTAGCGGCGATACGCAGTATTTT.

The J gene is TRBJ2-6, the V gene TRBV19, with TRBD1 identical over 9 bases. Trimming at V came to 5 bases and at J to 0 bases, leaving 8 bases not matched to a gene. This CDR3 comprises 18 residues. The germline gives CDR1 LNHDA, CDR2 SQIVND (reference sequence). In DNA, the CDR3 is TGTGCCAGTAGTGCGAGGGGACAGGGAGTCTCTGGGGCCAACGTCCTGACTTTC. Its translation is CASSARGQGVSGANVLTF.

As concerns this clone: The junction departs from germline at one end; a sequencing error may be responsible. The CDR3 nucleotides read TGTGCCAGCAGTGAAGTGAGGGCGGTCTTT. This gives the protein CASSEVRAVF. The chain carries TRBV6-1 and TRBJ1-1; D unclear. This CDR3 is built from 10 residues. CDR1 and CDR2 (germline): MNHNS, SASEGT.

V usage is TRBV2 and J usage is TRBJ1-4; unclear D gene. CDR3 length equals 13 residues. The V gene lost 3 bases and the J gene lost 3 bases, with 5 bases spanning the gap. The germline V gene encodes CDR1 SNHLY and CDR2 FYNNEI. In nucleotides, the CDR3 is TGTGCCAGCAGTGATTGGCCTAATGAAAAACTGTTTTTT. It encodes CASSDWPNEKLFF.

The chain recombines TRBV6-2 or TRBV6-3 with TRBJ2-5, with 9 nucleotides matching TRBD1. Germline V lookup: CDR1 MNHEY, CDR2 SVGEGT. V gave up 6 bases and J gave up 2 bases; unmatched junction bases: 7. This CDR3 has 15 residues. The CDR3 nucleotides are TGTGCCAGCAGCATGGGGACAGGGATTCAAGAGACCCAGTACTTC. Protein sequence: CASSMGTGIQETQYF.

This chain links TRBV14 with TRBJ1-6, with unresolved D. V was pared by 3 bases and J by 9 bases, with 9 bases between. This CDR3 contains 13 residues. Germline CDR1 is SGHDN and CDR2 is FVKESK. CDR3: CASSQRGGSPLHF. CDR3 nucleotide sequence: TGTGCCAGCAGCCAGCGGGGTGGTTCACCCCTCCACTTT.

Here the CDR3 DNA reads TGTGCCAGCAGCCAACTGACTAGCGGGGGAACCGGGGGTCCCACAGATACGCAGTATTTT. It encodes CASSQLTSGGTGGPTDTQYF. This chain joins TRBV3-1 (or the pseudogene TRBV3-2) and TRBJ2-3; 12 nucleotides agree with TRBD2. J lost 2 bases, V lost 2 bases, and 14 bases had no gene match. The germline CDR1 and CDR2 sequences are LGHDT and YNNKEL (reference sequence). CDR3 length: 20 amino acids.